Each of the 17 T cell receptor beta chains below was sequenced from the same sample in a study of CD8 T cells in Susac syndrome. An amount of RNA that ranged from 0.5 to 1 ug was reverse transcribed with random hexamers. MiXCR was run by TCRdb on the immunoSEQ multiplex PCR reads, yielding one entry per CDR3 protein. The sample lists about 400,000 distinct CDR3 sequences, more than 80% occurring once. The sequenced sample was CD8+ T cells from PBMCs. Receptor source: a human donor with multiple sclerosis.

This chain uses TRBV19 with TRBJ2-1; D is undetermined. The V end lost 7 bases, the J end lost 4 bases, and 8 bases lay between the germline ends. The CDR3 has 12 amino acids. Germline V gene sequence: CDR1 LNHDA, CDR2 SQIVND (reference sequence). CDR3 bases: TGTGCCAGTAATCCCGGTTACAATGAGCAGTTCTTC. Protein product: CASNPGYNEQFF.

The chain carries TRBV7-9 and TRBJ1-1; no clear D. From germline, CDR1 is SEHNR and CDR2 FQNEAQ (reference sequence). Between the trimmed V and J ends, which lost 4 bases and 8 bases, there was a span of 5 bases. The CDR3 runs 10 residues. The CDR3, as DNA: TGTGCCAGCAGCTCGCAAGAAGCTTTCTTT. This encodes CASSSQEAFF.

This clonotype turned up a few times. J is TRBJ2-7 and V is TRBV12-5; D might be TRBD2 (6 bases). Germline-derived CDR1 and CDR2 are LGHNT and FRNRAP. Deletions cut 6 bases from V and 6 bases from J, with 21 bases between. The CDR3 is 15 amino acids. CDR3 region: CASGPTVGLRFEQYF. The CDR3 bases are TGTGCTAGTGGCCCCACTGTGGGACTCCGCTTCGAGCAGTACTTC.

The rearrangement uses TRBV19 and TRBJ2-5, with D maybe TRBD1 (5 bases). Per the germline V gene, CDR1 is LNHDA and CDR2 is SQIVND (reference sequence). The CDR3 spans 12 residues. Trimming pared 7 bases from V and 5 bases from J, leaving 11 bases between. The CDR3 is CASTDSLETQYF. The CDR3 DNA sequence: TGTGCCAGTACCGACAGTCTGGAGACCCAGTACTTC.

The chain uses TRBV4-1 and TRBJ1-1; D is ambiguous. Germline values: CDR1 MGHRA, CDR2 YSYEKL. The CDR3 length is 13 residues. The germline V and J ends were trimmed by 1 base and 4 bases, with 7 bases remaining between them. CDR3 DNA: TGCGCCAGCAGCCAAGTCGTCTCCACTGAAGCTTTCTTT. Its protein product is CASSQVVSTEAFF.

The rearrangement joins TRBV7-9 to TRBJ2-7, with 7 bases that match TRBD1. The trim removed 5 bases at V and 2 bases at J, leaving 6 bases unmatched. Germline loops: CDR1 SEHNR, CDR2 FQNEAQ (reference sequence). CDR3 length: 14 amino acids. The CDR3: CASSGRQGPYEQYF. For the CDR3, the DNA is TGTGCCAGCAGCGGACGACAGGGTCCCTACGAGCAGTACTTC.

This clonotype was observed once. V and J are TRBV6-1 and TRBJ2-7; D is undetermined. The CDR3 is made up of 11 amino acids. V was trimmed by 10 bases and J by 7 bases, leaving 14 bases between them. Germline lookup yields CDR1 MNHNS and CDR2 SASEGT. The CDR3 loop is CATSLSGEQYF. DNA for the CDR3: TGTGCCACCAGCCTTTCCGGAGAGCAGTACTTC.

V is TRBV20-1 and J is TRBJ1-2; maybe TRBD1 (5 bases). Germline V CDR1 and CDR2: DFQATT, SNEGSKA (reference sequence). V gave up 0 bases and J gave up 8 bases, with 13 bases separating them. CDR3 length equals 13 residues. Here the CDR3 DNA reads TGCAGTGCTAGAGATGAGAGGGGATGGGGCTACACCTTC. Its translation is CSARDERGWGYTF.

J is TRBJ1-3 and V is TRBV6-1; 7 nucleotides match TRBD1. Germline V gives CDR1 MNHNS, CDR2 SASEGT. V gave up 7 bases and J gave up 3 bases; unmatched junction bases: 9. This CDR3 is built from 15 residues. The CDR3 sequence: CASTPTGSLGNTIYF. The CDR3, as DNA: TGTGCCAGCACCCCGACAGGGAGTCTTGGAAACACCATATATTTT.

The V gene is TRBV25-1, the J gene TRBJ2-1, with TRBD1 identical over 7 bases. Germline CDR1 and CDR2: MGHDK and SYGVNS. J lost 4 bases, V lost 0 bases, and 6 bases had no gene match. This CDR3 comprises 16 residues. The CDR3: CASSEYRQGVYNEQFF. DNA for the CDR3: TGTGCCAGCAGTGAATACCGACAGGGAGTATACAATGAGCAGTTCTTC.

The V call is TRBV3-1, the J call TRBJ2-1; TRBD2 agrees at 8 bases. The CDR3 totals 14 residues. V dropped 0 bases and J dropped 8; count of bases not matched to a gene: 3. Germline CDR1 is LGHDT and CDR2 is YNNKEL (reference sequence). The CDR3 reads CASSQEAGGHEQFF. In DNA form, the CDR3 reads TGTGCCAGCAGCCAAGAGGCGGGAGGCCATGAGCAGTTCTTC.

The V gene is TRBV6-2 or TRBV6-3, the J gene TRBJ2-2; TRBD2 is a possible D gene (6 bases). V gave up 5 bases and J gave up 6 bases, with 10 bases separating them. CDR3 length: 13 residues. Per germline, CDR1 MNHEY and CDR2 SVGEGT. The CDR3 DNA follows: TGTGCCAGCAGTCGGGACTCCCCCGGGGAGCTGTTTTTT. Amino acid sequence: CASSRDSPGELFF.

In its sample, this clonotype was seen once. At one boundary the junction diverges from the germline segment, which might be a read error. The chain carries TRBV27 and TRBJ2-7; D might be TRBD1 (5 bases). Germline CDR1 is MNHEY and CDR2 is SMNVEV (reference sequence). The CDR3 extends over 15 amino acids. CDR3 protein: CASSLVGELPYEQCF. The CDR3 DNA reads TGTGCCAGCAGTTTAGTAGGGGAATTACCTTACGAGCAGTGCTTC.

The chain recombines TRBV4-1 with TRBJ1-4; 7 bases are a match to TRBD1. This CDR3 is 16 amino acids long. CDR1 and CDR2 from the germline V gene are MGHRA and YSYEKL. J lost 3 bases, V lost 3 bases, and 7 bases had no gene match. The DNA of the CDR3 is TGCGCCAGCAGCCACCCGACAGGGCCAGCTAATGAAAAACTGTTTTTT. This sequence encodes CASSHPTGPANEKLFF.

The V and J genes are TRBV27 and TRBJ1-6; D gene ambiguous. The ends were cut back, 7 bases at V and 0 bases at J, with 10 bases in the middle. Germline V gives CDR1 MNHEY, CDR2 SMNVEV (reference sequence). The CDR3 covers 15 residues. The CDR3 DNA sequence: TGTGCCAGCACCTTGGCTTACTCCTATAATTCACCCCTCCACTTT. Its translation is CASTLAYSYNSPLHF.

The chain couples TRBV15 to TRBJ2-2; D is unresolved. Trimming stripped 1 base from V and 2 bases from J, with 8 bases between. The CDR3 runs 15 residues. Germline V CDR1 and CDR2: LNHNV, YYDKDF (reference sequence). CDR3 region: CATSRAVDNTGELFF. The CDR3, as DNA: TGTGCCACCAGCAGAGCCGTCGATAACACCGGGGAGCTGTTTTTT.

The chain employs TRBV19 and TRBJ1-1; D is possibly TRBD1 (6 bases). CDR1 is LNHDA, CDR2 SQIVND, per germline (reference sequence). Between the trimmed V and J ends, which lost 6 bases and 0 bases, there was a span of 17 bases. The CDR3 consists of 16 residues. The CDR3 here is CASRDAGHRVNTEAFF. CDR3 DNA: TGTGCCAGTAGGGATGCGGGACATAGGGTGAACACTGAAGCTTTCTTT.